Each of the 18 T cell receptor beta chains below was sequenced from the same sample in a study of T cells after yellow fever vaccination. TCRdb analysed the 5' RACE reads with MiXCR anew, one entry per CDR3 protein. Among some 300,000 distinct CDR3 sequences listed, 8% to 9.5% were seen once. The specimen was PBMCs, collected roughly 46 days after the first yellow fever vaccination. All receptors come from a young man who received the YFV17D yellow fever vaccine.

There are a few counts of this clonotype. The V and J genes are TRBV5-6 and TRBJ1-2; no firm D call. Trimming removed 1 base at V and 6 bases at J, with 4 bases between. The CDR3 extends over 11 amino acids. The germline gives CDR1 SGHDT, CDR2 YYEEEE. The CDR3 nucleotides read TGTGCCAGCAGCTTGCTCGATGGCTACACCTTC. This translates into CASSLLDGYTF.

This clonotype occurred a few times. V usage is TRBV20-1 and J usage is TRBJ2-1; D call uncertain. The V end was cut by 3 bases, the J end by 8 bases, with 17 bases between. CDR3 length: 14 amino acids. CDR1 and CDR2 (germline): DFQATT, SNEGSKA (reference sequence). CDR3 nucleotide sequence: TGCAGTGCTAGGGGTCAACCCGGACCCGATGAGCAGTTCTTC. Amino acids: CSARGQPGPDEQFF.

This clonotype was seen repeatedly, ten times or more. Because the CDR3's place on the DNA is in doubt, the DNA is left out and the CDR3 is given as listed by TCRdb. The chain joins TRBV2 to TRBJ1-1; the table's D call, TRBD1, was not checked against the DNA. The germline V gene has CDR1 SNHLY and CDR2 FYNNEI. The length of the CDR3 is 13 amino acids, counting both ends. CDR3 loop: CASSVDFGQGSFF.

V usage is TRBV7-9 and J usage is TRBJ1-4, with a weak D call TRBD1 (6 bases). CDR3 length: 16 amino acids. Germline assignment: CDR1 SEHNR and CDR2 FQNEAQ (reference sequence). The V gene lost 5 bases and the J gene lost 0 bases, with 13 bases spanning the gap. The CDR3: CASSPRDTTTNEKLFF. The CDR3 DNA reads TGTGCCAGCAGCCCCCGGGACACAACAACTAATGAAAAACTGTTTTTT.

Only a few counts were recorded for this clonotype. The V and J genes are TRBV27 and TRBJ1-6; D not resolved. Germline V gene data show CDR1 as MNHEY and CDR2 as SMNVEV (reference sequence). V was cut by 2 bases and J by 6 bases, with 8 bases left in between. The CDR3 totals 14 residues. CDR3 protein: CASSLGVGNSPLHF. As DNA, the CDR3 is TGTGCCAGCAGTTTAGGGGTGGGTAATTCACCCCTCCACTTT.

Ten or more counts support this clonotype. The chain joins TRBV24-1 to TRBJ2-3, with 10 bases aligning to TRBD1. The V segment lost 4 bases and the J segment 2 bases; nucleotides outside the gene matches: 5. Germline V CDR1 and CDR2: KGHDR, SFDVKD. The CDR3 extends over 16 amino acids. CDR3 region: CATSDTGTGDTDTQYF. The CDR3 bases are TGTGCCACCAGTGACACCGGGACAGGGGACACAGATACGCAGTATTTT.

In its sample, this clonotype was seen a few times. The rearrangement joins TRBV5-1 to TRBJ2-2, with D tentatively TRBD1 or TRBD2 (5 bases each). CDR1 SGHRS and CDR2 YFSETQ come from the germline V gene. V was pared by 4 bases and J by 5 bases, with 15 bases between. The CDR3 is 15 residues long. The CDR3 loop is CASSLQGESTGELFF. As DNA, the CDR3 is TGCGCCAGCAGCCTACAAGGGGAGTCGACCGGGGAGCTGTTTTTT.

The rearrangement joins TRBV6-5 to TRBJ1-2, with TRBD1 matching over 7 bases. Germline V gives CDR1 MNHEY, CDR2 SVGAGI. The V and J ends lost 0 bases and 4 bases, in that order; junction bases with no gene match: 5. The CDR3 is 15 amino acids. The chain's CDR3 is CASSYSRQGSYGYTF. DNA of the CDR3: TGTGCCAGCAGTTACTCGAGACAGGGTTCCTATGGCTACACCTTC.

This clonotype was observed many times. J is TRBJ2-3 and V is TRBV10-3; maybe TRBD1 (6 bases). This CDR3 spans 17 amino acids. The germline V and J ends were trimmed by 10 bases and 4 bases, with 27 bases remaining between them. The germline V gene has CDR1 ENHRY and CDR2 SYGVKD. The CDR3 loop is CATVKYPGTLGSDTQYF. The CDR3 region has the DNA TGTGCCACCGTAAAGTACCCCGGGACACTCGGATCAGATACGCAGTATTTT.

The rearrangement uses TRBV5-1 and TRBJ2-5, with D possibly being TRBD1 (6 bases). Germline loops: CDR1 SGHRS, CDR2 YFSETQ. The CDR3 covers 15 residues. Trimming took 7 bases from V and 4 from J, leaving 20 bases between them. Here the CDR3 DNA reads TGCGCCAGCCGCGACCCACAGGGTGCGGGAGAGACCCAGTACTTC. Protein sequence: CASRDPQGAGETQYF.

This clonotype was observed a few times. The chain recombines TRBV6-1 with TRBJ2-7; TRBD1 matches at 8 bases. Per germline, CDR1 MNHNS and CDR2 SASEGT. The J segment lost 7 bases and the V segment lost 7 bases, leaving 12 bases of the junction unmatched. CDR3 length: 14 residues. The DNA of the CDR3 is TGTGCCAGCATCGAAACAGGGGGTTCAGGGGAGCAGTACTTC. Amino acids: CASIETGGSGEQYF.

This clonotype was counted between two and nine times. The V and J genes are TRBV10-3 and TRBJ2-1; 7 nucleotides align to TRBD2. The CDR3 runs to 13 residues. Germline V gene lookup returns CDR1 ENHRY and CDR2 SYGVKD. The trim removed 11 bases at V and 5 bases at J, leaving 9 bases unmatched. CDR3 amino acids: CAVSSGMDNEQFF. The CDR3 nucleotides read TGTGCCGTGTCTAGCGGTATGGACAATGAGCAGTTCTTC.

The chain joins TRBV7-3 to TRBJ2-1; 13 bases align to TRBD2. In germline, CDR1 is SGHTA, CDR2 FQGTGA. The V segment lost 5 bases and the J segment 7 bases; nucleotides outside the gene matches: 8. This CDR3 region has 16 residues. CDR3 nucleotide sequence: TGTGCCAGCAGCCCTAGGAGGACTAGCGGGGGTAATGAGCAGTTCTTC. The encoded protein is CASSPRRTSGGNEQFF.

This clonotype was counted only a few times. The rearrangement links TRBV2 to TRBJ2-1; 11 nucleotides match TRBD1. V gave up 0 bases and J gave up 8 bases; unmatched junction bases: 3. Germline V gene sequence: CDR1 SNHLY, CDR2 FYNNEI. The CDR3 contains 15 residues. The CDR3 sequence: CASSEARTGGDEQFF. CDR3 DNA: TGTGCCAGCAGTGAAGCGAGGACAGGGGGCGATGAGCAGTTCTTC.

The J gene is TRBJ2-3, the V gene TRBV5-1; weak D call: TRBD1 (6 bases). Per germline, CDR1 SGHRS and CDR2 YFSETQ. V gave up 5 bases and J gave up 6 bases, with 16 bases separating them. The CDR3 contains 14 residues. The CDR3 sequence is CASRITGSTDTQYF. The CDR3 DNA follows: TGCGCCAGCAGGATTACAGGGAGTACGGATACGCAGTATTTT.

The V gene is TRBV20-1, the J gene TRBJ2-5; D is ambiguous. CDR1 and CDR2 (germline): DFQATT, SNEGSKA (reference sequence). CDR3 size: 12 residues. Between the trimmed V and J ends, which lost 3 bases and 3 bases, there was a span of 8 bases. The CDR3 loop is CSASPQEETQYF. The CDR3 DNA is TGCAGTGCTAGTCCTCAGGAAGAGACCCAGTACTTC.

This clonotype was observed a few times. This chain uses TRBV9 with TRBJ2-5; a possible D gene is TRBD2 (6 bases). V lost 0 bases and J 5 bases, leaving 11 bases between the germline ends. The CDR3 has 14 residues. Germline loops: CDR1 SGDLS, CDR2 YYNGEE. The CDR3 nucleotides read TGTGCCAGCAGCGTAGCGTCCCGGGGGGAGACCCAGTACTTC. Translation gives CASSVASRGETQYF. Full variable domain (remainder filled in from reference TRBV9 and TRBJ2-5): DSGVTQTPKHLITATGQRVTLRCSPRSGDLSVYWYQQSLDQGLQFLIQYYNGEERAKGNILERFSAQQFPDLHSELNLSSLELGDSALYFCASSVASRGETQYFGPGTRLLVL.

The CDR3 loop is CASSQAWGGTEAFF. The CDR3 nucleotides read TGCGCCAGCAGCCAGGCGTGGGGGGGCACTGAAGCTTTCTTT. The chain links TRBV4-3 to TRBJ1-1, with D possibly TRBD1 on 5 matching bases. The germline gives CDR1 LGHNA, CDR2 YSLEER. Trimming left V 3 bases short and J 4 bases short, with 12 bases between. CDR3 length: 14 residues.